This T cell receptor (delta chain) was obtained from a study of Vδ1+ human thymocytes. After alphabeta T cell depletion, CD3+ Vdelta1+ Vdelta2- thymocytes were sorted. RNA was extracted from the cells and then reverse transcribed. Multiplex PCR used pooled V-gene forward primers and a constant-region reverse primer to amplify CDR3s. TCRdb reanalyzed the multiplex PCR reads using CATT. The top ten clones hold roughly 0.9% of a sample with approximately 25,000 delta-chain clones, about 7% of them seen once. The study's findings and limits: Unlike peripheral blood Vdelta1+ controls, thymic delta-chain sequences included roughly 22% Vdelta2 and few Vdelta3. Thymic TRG and TRD repertoires appeared highly polyclonal.

This clone was detected a few times. Its antigen is currently unknown. Trimming took off 3 bases at V and 9 bases at J, with 20 bases between the two ends. Germline values: CDR1 TSWWSYY, CDR2 QGS. The CDR3 spans 15 residues. The rearrangement joins TRDV1 to TRDJ1, with D uncertain. The receptor was derived from a girl under two years old who had congenital heart surgery. The sequenced material came from Vdelta1+ gamma-delta thymocytes from the thymus. Subset indicated: FACS-sorted CD3+ TCRalphabeta- TCRVdelta1+ TCRVdelta2- thymocytes. CDR3 sequence reads: CALGDMPPKGAELIF. The CDR3 DNA follows: TGTGCTCTTGGGGATATGCCTCCGAAAGGAGCGGAACTCATCTTT.